Sequencing of this TCR beta chain was carried out in a study of T cell changes during pregnancy in multiple sclerosis. The protocol was immunoSEQ multiplex PCR, while the TCRdb copy is restricted to in-frame clones and leaves out a portion. Among 100,000 to 150,000 clones listed, roughly 92% were seen once. This CDR3 has 19 amino acids. V gave up 1 base and J gave up 5 bases; unmatched junction bases: 13. Germline V lookup: CDR1 MGHRA, CDR2 YSYEKL. This sequence originates from a female donor with multiple sclerosis, enrolled in a pregnancy study. Specimen: peripheral blood, collected before pregnancy. The chain carries TRBV4-1 and TRBJ1-6; 8 bases map to TRBD1. CDR3 sequence: CASSQGQGKLTRDNSPLHF. The CDR3 nucleotides read TGCGCCAGCAGCCAAGGACAGGGGAAGCTGACCCGGGATAATTCACCCCTCCACTTT.